The rows below give T cell receptor beta chains drawn from one sample of a study of blood T cell repertoires in COVID-19. This table comes from immunoSEQ multiplex PCR, and its TCRdb copy is limited to in-frame clones, with some not included. The sample shows around 180,000 clones, about 81% of them seen only once. Sequencing used peripheral blood. These receptors came from a woman older than 75 with COVID-19, enrolled during active disease. The CDR3 runs from the conserved cysteine through the conserved F or W. Each record gives: clone size, J gene, D gene, V gene, CDR3 DNA, CDR3 protein. The D gene is left open where the match is weak. Only some rows state a clone size, as once, few, many or a class for expanded clones.

- TRBJ1-3 TRBD1 TRBV3-1/TRBV3-2 TGTGCCAGCAGCCAGACGACAGGGAATCCGGGAAACACCATATATTTT CASSQTTGNPGNTIYF
few TRBJ1-1 - TRBV6-5 TGTGCCAGCAGTTACAATTTGGGGGGGGGCACTGAAGCTTTCTTT CASSYNLGGGTEAFF
- TRBJ1-4 - TRBV15 TGTGCCACCAGCTACCCCGGGACACAGGATGAAAAACTGTTTTTT CATSYPGTQDEKLFF
- TRBJ2-2 - TRBV9 TGTGCCAGCAGCCTTTCCGACAGCACCGGGGAGCTGTTTTTT CASSLSDSTGELFF
- TRBJ2-5 TRBD2 TRBV14 TGTGCCAGCAGCCAACTGGGGGGGACTAGCGATAAAGAGACCCAGTACTTC CASSQLGGTSDKETQYF
few TRBJ2-5 TRBD1 TRBV12-5 TGTGCTAGTGGTCCCCCTGGACAGGGTCGGGAGACCCAGTACTTC CASGPPGQGRETQYF
- TRBJ1-6 TRBD1 TRBV25-1 TGTGCCAGCAGTGCATGGACAGGGGGTAATTCACCCCTCCACTTT CASSAWTGGNSPLHF
- TRBJ1-4 - TRBV5-6 TGTGCCAGCAACTTAAACCCCGGGGAAGGAATGAATGAAAAACTGTTTTTT CASNLNPGEGMNEKLFF
- TRBJ2-2 TRBD1 TRBV5-1 TGCGCCAGCAGCTTGAATAGGGGGCAGATCGGGGAGCTGTTTTTT CASSLNRGQIGELFF
- TRBJ2-7 - TRBV2 TGTGCCAGCAGTGAAGCGCGACAGGCTACCTCCTACGAGCAGTACTTC CASSEARQATSYEQYF
few TRBJ2-7 - TRBV19 TGTGCCAGTAGAGTCCAAAGGGGCTCCTACGAGCAGTACTTC CASRVQRGSYEQYF
- TRBJ2-2 TRBD1 TRBV5-1 TGCGCCAGCAGCGTCACAGGGGGAACCGGGGAGCTGTTTTTT CASSVTGGTGELFF
- TRBJ1-2 - TRBV11-2 TGTGCCAGCAGCACTAGAGGGTACGGGGAGGATGGCTACACCTTC CASSTRGYGEDGYTF
- TRBJ1-5 - TRBV30 TGTGCCTGGGCAGGGGATGATCAGCCCCAGCATTTT CAWAGDDQPQHF
- TRBJ1-5 - TRBV6-1 TGTGCCAGCAGTGAATACAGGGCACGCAATCAGCCCCAGCATTTT CASSEYRARNQPQHF